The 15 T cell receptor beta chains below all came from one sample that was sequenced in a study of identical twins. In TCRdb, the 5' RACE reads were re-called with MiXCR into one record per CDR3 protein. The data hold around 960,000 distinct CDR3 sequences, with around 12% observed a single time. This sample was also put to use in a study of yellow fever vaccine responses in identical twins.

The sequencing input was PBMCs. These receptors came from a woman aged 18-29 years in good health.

The DNA of the CDR3 is TGTGCCACCAGACCAGGGCTAGCGGGAAGGCTGGGCACAGATACGCAGTATTTT. It translates to CATRPGLAGRLGTDTQYF. This rearrangement joins TRBV15 to TRBJ2-3, with 9 bases matching TRBD2. After removal of 6 bases from V and 1 base from J, the junction contained 14 bases not matched to a gene. This CDR3 spans 18 amino acids. CDR1 LNHNV and CDR2 YYDKDF come from the germline V gene (reference sequence).

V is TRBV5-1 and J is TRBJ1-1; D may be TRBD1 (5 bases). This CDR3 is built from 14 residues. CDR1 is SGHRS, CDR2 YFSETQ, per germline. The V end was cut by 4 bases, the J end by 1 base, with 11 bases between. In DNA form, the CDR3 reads TGCGCCAGCAGCGCCATCGGGGCGAACACTGAAGCTTTCTTT. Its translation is CASSAIGANTEAFF. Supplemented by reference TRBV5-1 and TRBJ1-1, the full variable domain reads KAGVTQTPRYLIKTRGQQVTLSCSPISGHRSVSWYQQTPGQGLQFLFEYFSETQRNKGNFPGRFSGRQFSNSRSEMNVSTLELGDSALYLCASSAIGANTEAFFGQGTRLTVV.

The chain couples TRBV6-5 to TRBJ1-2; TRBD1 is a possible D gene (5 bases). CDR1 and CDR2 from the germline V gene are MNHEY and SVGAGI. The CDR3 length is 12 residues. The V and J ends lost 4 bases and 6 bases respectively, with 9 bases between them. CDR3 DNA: TGTGCCAGCAGTTCTCGGGGGAATGGCTACACCTTC. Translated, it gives CASSSRGNGYTF.

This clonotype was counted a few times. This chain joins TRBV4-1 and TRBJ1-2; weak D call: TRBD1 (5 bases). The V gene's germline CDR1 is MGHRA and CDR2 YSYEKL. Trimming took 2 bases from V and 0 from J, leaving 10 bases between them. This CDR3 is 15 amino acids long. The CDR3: CASSQRGEPNYGYTF. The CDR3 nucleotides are TGCGCCAGCAGCCAACGGGGGGAGCCTAACTATGGCTACACCTTC.

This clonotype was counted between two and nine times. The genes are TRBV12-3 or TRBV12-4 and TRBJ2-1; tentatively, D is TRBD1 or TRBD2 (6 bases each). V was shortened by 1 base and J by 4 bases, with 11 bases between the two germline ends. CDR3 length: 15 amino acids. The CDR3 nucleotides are TGTGCCAGCAGTTTAGACTCGGGGGCTTACAATGAGCAGTTCTTC. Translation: CASSLDSGAYNEQFF.

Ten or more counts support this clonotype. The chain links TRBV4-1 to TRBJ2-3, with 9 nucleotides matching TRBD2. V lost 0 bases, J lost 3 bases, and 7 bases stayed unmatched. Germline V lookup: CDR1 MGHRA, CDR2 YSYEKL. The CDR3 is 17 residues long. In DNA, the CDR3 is TGCGCCAGCAGCCAAGATTTTGCGGGGGGGCGGACAGATACGCAGTATTTT. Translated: CASSQDFAGGRTDTQYF.

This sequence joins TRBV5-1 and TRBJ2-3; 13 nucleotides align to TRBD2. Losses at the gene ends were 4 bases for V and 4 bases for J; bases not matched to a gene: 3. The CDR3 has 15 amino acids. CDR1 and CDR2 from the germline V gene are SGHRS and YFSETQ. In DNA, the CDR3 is TGCGCCAGCAGCAGGACTAGCGGGAGCCCAGATACGCAGTATTTT. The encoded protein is CASSRTSGSPDTQYF.

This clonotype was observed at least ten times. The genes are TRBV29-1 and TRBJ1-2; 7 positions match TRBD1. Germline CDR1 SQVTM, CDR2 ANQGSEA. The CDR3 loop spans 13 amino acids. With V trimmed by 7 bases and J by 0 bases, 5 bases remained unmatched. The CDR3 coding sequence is TGCAGCGAGGGACAGAAGACTAACTATGGCTACACCTTC. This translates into CSEGQKTNYGYTF.

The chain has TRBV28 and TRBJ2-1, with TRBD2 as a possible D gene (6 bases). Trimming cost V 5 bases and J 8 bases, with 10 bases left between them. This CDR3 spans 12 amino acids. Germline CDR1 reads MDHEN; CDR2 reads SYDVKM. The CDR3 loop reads CASSDERDEQFF. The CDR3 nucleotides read TGTGCCAGCAGTGATGAGCGGGATGAGCAGTTCTTC.

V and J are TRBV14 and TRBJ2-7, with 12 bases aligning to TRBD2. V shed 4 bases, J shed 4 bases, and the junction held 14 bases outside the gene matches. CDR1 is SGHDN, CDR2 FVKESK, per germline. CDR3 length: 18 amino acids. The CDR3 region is CASSPEKTSGRPIYEQYF. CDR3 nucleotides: TGTGCCAGCAGCCCGGAAAAAACTAGCGGGAGGCCCATATACGAGCAGTACTTC. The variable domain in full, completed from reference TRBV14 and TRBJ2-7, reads EAGVTQFPSHSVIEKGQTVTLRCDPISGHDNLYWYRRVMGKEIKFLLHFVKESKQDESGMPNNRFLAERTGGTYSTLKVQPAELEDSGVYFCASSPEKTSGRPIYEQYFGPGTRLTVT.

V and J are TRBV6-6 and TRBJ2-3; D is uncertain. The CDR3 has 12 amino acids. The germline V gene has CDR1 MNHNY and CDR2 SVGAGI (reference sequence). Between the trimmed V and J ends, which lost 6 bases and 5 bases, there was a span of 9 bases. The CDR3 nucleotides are TGTGCCAGCAGAGAACAGAGAGATACGCAGTATTTT. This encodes CASREQRDTQYF.

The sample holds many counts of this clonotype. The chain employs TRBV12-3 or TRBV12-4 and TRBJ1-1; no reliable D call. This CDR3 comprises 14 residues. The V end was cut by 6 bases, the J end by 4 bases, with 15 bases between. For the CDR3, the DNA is TGTGCCAGCAGCCCCAGGAGGGTCCGCACTGAAGCTTTCTTT. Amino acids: CASSPRRVRTEAFF.

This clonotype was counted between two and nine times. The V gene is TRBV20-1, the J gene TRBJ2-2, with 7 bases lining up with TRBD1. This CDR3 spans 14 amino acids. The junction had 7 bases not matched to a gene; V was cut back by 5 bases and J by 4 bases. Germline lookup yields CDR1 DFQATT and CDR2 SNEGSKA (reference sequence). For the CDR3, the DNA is TGCAGTGCTTCCCCGGGACAGACCACCGGGGAGCTGTTTTTT. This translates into CSASPGQTTGELFF.

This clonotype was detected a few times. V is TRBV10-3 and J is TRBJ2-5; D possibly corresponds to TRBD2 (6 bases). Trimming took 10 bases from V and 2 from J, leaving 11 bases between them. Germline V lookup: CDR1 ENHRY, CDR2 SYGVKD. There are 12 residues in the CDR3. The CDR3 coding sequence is TGTGCCAGCCGGGAGAATCAAGAGACCCAGTACTTC. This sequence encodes CASRENQETQYF.

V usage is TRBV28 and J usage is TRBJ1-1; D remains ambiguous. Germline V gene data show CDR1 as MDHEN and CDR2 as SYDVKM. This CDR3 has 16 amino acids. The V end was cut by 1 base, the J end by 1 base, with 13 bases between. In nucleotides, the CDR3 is TGTGCCAGCAGTTTATCCACAACAACCGGGAACACTGAAGCTTTCTTT. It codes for CASSLSTTTGNTEAFF.